The 4 T cell receptor beta chains below were found in one sample sequenced in a study of OX40 agonist ivuxolimab in advanced cancers. Profiled with immunoSEQ multiplex PCR; TCRdb holds only in-frame clones, not every one. The sample shows some 82,000 clones, 88% of them seen only once. The material sequenced was CD4+ or CD8+ T cells sorted from blood, taken in a trial of the OX40 agonist ivuxolimab. The receptors were gathered from an adult with an advanced solid tumor such as melanoma, head and neck, liver or kidney cancer.

The chain employs TRBV6-1 and TRBJ2-3; 9 bases line up with TRBD1. Germline V gives CDR1 MNHNS, CDR2 SASEGT. J was trimmed by 6 bases and V by 7 bases; bases with no gene match: 5. CDR3 size: 13 residues. CDR3 amino acids: CASTRDRVDTQYF. The DNA of the CDR3 is TGTGCCAGCACCCGGGACAGGGTTGATACGCAGTATTTT.

V is TRBV27 and J is TRBJ1-5; D remains ambiguous. Germline assignment: CDR1 MNHEY and CDR2 SMNVEV (reference sequence). The CDR3 is 13 amino acids. Between the trimmed V and J ends, which lost 2 bases and 4 bases, there was a span of 6 bases. The DNA of the CDR3 is TGTGCCAGCAGTTTAAACAGAAATCAGCCCCAGCATTTT. As protein: CASSLNRNQPQHF.

The chain is built from TRBV9 and TRBJ1-4; no firm D call. V was shortened by 5 bases and J by 2 bases, with 13 bases between the two germline ends. Germline V gene data show CDR1 as SGDLS and CDR2 as YYNGEE. The CDR3 contains 15 residues. The CDR3 region is CASSTGSNTNEKLFF. As DNA, the CDR3 is TGTGCCAGCAGTACCGGATCTAATACTAATGAAAAACTGTTTTTT.

This sequence joins TRBV7-9 and TRBJ1-2, with D possibly matching TRBD1 (6 bases). This CDR3 contains 15 residues. Germline CDR1 SEHNR, CDR2 FQNEAQ (reference sequence). V was cut by 1 base and J by 5 bases, with 14 bases left in between. The CDR3 region has the DNA TGTGCCAGCAGCTTAGAGGGGGGCTTTCAGTATGGCTACACCTTC. This encodes CASSLEGGFQYGYTF.